This entry is about one T cell receptor (beta chain). Its cognate antigen is unknown. TCRdb's copy holds only in-frame clones and misses some; the assay was immunoSEQ multiplex PCR. The table has 300,000 to 500,000 clones, roughly nine tenths seen once. These data are taken from a study of Ad26.COV2.S vaccination and SARS-CoV-2 variants. In the study overall: Ad26.COV2.S was injected intramuscularly once or twice, 56 days apart. Whole-study results and caveats: Substantial breadth was reportedly displayed by spike-specific CD8+ and CD4+ T cell responses after vaccination.

The germline V gene encodes CDR1 MDHEN and CDR2 SYDVKM. The V segment lost 5 bases and the J segment 0 bases; nucleotides outside the gene matches: 6. CDR3 length: 18 amino acids. Specified treatment: roughly 18 received Ad26.COV2.S at low or high dose, single or two shots; 5 received placebo; per-sample allocation not given. Day 63 after the first injection of vaccine or placebo was the sampling time. Within Boston, the person who donated was an adult of 18-55 years. The material sequenced was peripheral blood, taken in a trial of Ad26.COV2.S vaccine versus placebo. This TCR was recovered from a person aged 18-60 years who received the Ad26.COV2.S COVID-19 vaccine or a placebo. The chain carries TRBV28 and TRBJ2-3; 15 bases are a match to TRBD2. The CDR3 DNA is TGTGCCAGCAGTGAGGGACTAGCGGGGGGATCTAGCACAGATACGCAGTATTTT. Protein: CASSEGLAGGSSTDTQYF.